This TCR beta chain derives from a study of T cells in Graves' hyperthyroidism and ophthalmopathy. The germline gives CDR1 MGHRA, CDR2 YSYEKL. This CDR3 has 15 residues. Trimming took 4 bases from V and 4 from J, leaving 16 bases between them. Amplification targeted TCR beta CDR3 regions from RNA transcripts. RT-PCR in the first round (using the HTBI primer set) targeted the TCR CDR3. From the multiplex PCR reads, TCRdb called clonotypes with MiXCR, one entry per CDR3 protein. This sample yields about 300,000 distinct CDR3 sequences, of which around 16% are seen a single time; around 33% belongs to the top ten. Not enrolled were patients with uncontrolled infection, other autoimmune disease, pregnancy or lactation. Based on clinical symptoms, serum thyroxine and TRAb, thyroid ultrasound and orbital computed tomography, diagnoses were reached. In the case of this clonotype: Its antigen is as yet unknown.

The study, taken as a whole, reports: Peripheral blood also featured most of the thyroid clonotypes expanded above 0.001.

The source is a man in his thirties or forties with Graves' hyperthyroidism. The chain links TRBV4-1 to TRBJ1-1; D perhaps matches TRBD1 (5 bases). Sequencing was carried out using blood. Here the CDR3 reads CASSPSHKGSTEAFF. CDR3 DNA: TGCGCCAGCAGCCCCAGTCACAAGGGGAGCACTGAAGCTTTCTTT.